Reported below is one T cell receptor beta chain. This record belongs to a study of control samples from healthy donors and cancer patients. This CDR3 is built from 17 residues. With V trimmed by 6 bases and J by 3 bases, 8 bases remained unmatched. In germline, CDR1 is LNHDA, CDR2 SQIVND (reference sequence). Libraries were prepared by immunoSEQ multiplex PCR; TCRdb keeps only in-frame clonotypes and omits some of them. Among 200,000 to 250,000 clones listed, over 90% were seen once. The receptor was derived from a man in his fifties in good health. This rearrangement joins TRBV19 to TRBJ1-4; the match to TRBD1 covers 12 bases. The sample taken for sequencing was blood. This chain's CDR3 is CASSRDRGPSANEKLFF. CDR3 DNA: TGTGCCAGTAGCCGGGACAGGGGGCCGTCAGCTAATGAAAAACTGTTTTTT. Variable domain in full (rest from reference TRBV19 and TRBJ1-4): DGGITQSPKYLFRKEGQNVTLSCEQNLNHDAMYWYRQDPGQGLRLIYYSQIVNDFQKGDIAEGYSVSREKKESFPLTVTSAQKNPTAFYLCASSRDRGPSANEKLFFGSGTQLSVL.